This T cell receptor (beta chain) was found in a study of blood T cells in healthy people across ages. The germline V gene encodes CDR1 SGHRS and CDR2 YFSETQ. CDR3 length: 15 residues. This clonotype was recorded many times. Its antigen remains unknown. Study-level findings and limits: Observed TCR beta diversity showed a strong correlation with the percentage of naive T cells as measured by flow cytometry. Getting older went along with TCR beta diversity per million T cells dropping roughly linearly. Donors of long life had a larger count of naive CD4+ cells and greater diversity than aged donors.

Healthy Caucasian individuals from Russia aged roughly 6 to 90 served as donors. Then a second PCR, running about 6 to 11 cycles, was carried out with a sample-barcoded 5' primer and a J-beta primer mix. TCRdb re-called the 5' RACE reads through MiXCR, storing one row per CDR3 protein. The repertoire holds some 880,000 distinct CDR3 sequences, with around 36% as singletons. This TCR was sampled from a man aged 18 to 30 in good health. This chain connects TRBV5-1 to TRBJ2-1; TRBD2 is a possible D gene (5 bases). The J call may be in error: the DNA end matches TRBJ2-7 better. Sequenced input: blood. The CDR3 reads CASSTQAESYNEQYF. The CDR3 bases are TGCGCCAGCAGCACACAAGCGGAGTCCTACAATGAGCAGTACTTC.